These 8 T cell receptor beta chains were sequenced from one sample in a study of blood T cell repertoires in COVID-19. Generated by immunoSEQ multiplex PCR, the TCRdb table keeps only in-frame clones and is missing some. The profile shows under 70,000 clones, 90% of them singletons. Input material: peripheral blood. The receptors originated from a human donor with active COVID-19. The donor label of this sample is uncertain.

V gene TRBV7-9 combines with J gene TRBJ1-3, with a weak D call TRBD1 (5 bases). The length of the CDR3 is 15 residues. Trimming took off 0 bases at V and 2 bases at J, with 8 bases between the two ends. From germline, CDR1 is SEHNR and CDR2 FQNEAQ (reference sequence). In DNA, the CDR3 is TGTGCCAGCAGCTTAGCTAGGGGCACTGGAAACACCATATATTTT. This encodes CASSLARGTGNTIYF.

This chain links TRBV5-6 with TRBJ2-5; 14 nucleotides match TRBD2. The junction had 10 bases not matched to a gene; V was cut back by 1 base and J by 5 bases. There are 18 residues in the CDR3. Germline-derived CDR1 and CDR2 are SGHDT and YYEEEE. The DNA for the CDR3 is TGTGCCAGCAGCTTGTATGGGACTAGCGGGGGATTTGGGGAGACCCAGTACTTC. It encodes CASSLYGTSGGFGETQYF.

The gene calls are TRBV4-1 and TRBJ2-1, with D possibly matching TRBD2 (5 bases). V gave up 4 bases and J gave up 7 bases, with 20 bases separating them. Per germline, CDR1 MGHRA and CDR2 YSYEKL. The CDR3 loop spans 16 amino acids. This CDR3 reads CASSRGGGAVWNEQFF. For the CDR3, the DNA is TGCGCCAGCAGCCGCGGAGGAGGAGCGGTTTGGAATGAGCAGTTCTTC.

A remark on this clone: Additional DNA sequences in this sample encode the identical CDR3. V and J are TRBV4-2 and TRBJ1-3, with D possibly matching TRBD1 (5 bases). Trimming removed 1 base from V and 4 bases from J, with 11 bases in between. The CDR3 has 15 residues. Germline-derived CDR1 and CDR2 are LGHNA and YNFKEQ. DNA for the CDR3: TGTGCCAGCAGCCAAGTCGGCGGGGCAGGAAACACCATATATTTT. It yields the protein CASSQVGGAGNTIYF.

A word on this clone: Germline is not matched at one junction end, which may reflect a read error. CDR3 DNA sequence: TGTGCCAGCAGCTTAGGGGGCGGCGAAAACTTC. Translation: CASSLGGGENF. The chain combines TRBV5-4 with TRBJ2-5; 7 bases align to TRBD1. Germline lookup yields CDR1 SGHNT and CDR2 YYREEE (reference sequence). This CDR3 is built from 11 residues.

This chain connects TRBV7-9 to TRBJ1-3, with D uncertain. V lost 3 bases and J lost 3, with 15 bases in between. Germline V gene sequence: CDR1 SEHNR, CDR2 FQNEAQ (reference sequence). This CDR3 region has 16 residues. The CDR3 is CASSLGGMIRGNTIYF. In DNA form, the CDR3 reads TGTGCCAGCAGCTTGGGAGGGATGATCCGTGGAAACACCATATATTTT. Drawing the rest from reference TRBV7-9 and TRBJ1-3, the complete variable domain is DTGVSQNPRHKITKRGQNVTFRCDPISEHNRLYWYRQTLGQGPEFLTYFQNEAQLEKSRLLSDRFSAERPKGSFSTLEIQRTEQGDSAMYLCASSLGGMIRGNTIYFGEGSWLTVV.

This clone was seen a single time. This chain's CDR3 is CASSKGRNSGNTIYF. CDR3 DNA sequence: TGTGCCAGTAGTAAGGGGCGAAACTCTGGAAACACCATATATTTT. The V call is TRBV19, the J call TRBJ1-3; D might be TRBD1 (5 bases). The CDR3 totals 15 residues. Germline V gene data show CDR1 as LNHDA and CDR2 as SQIVND (reference sequence). The ends were cut back, 4 bases at V and 0 bases at J, with 10 bases in the middle.

The chain carries TRBV19 and TRBJ2-7; 7 bases fit TRBD2. Germline V lookup: CDR1 LNHDA, CDR2 SQIVND (reference sequence). CDR3 length: 14 amino acids. Losses at the gene ends were 3 bases for V and 0 bases for J; bases not matched to a gene: 2. CDR3 region: CASSIQRGSYEQYF. In DNA, the CDR3 is TGTGCCAGTAGTATCCAGCGGGGCTCCTACGAGCAGTACTTC. Filled out from reference TRBV19 and TRBJ2-7, the complete variable domain reads DGGITQSPKYLFRKEGQNVTLSCEQNLNHDAMYWYRQDPGQGLRLIYYSQIVNDFQKGDIAEGYSVSREKKESFPLTVTSAQKNPTAFYLCASSIQRGSYEQYFGPGTRLTVT.